The clone carrying this T cell receptor beta chain was recorded a few times. Each CDR3 protein is one row after TCRdb ran MiXCR on the 5' RACE reads. Here the sample spans approximately 41,000 distinct CDR3 sequences, 25% to 35% being singletons. The memory fraction was CD4+CD45RO+CD25- cells. This CDR3 has 13 amino acids. Germline assignment: CDR1 MNHEY and CDR2 SVGAGI. This TCR was sampled from a female donor with breast cancer. V usage is TRBV6-5 and J usage is TRBJ2-7, with 8 bases identical to TRBD1. The DNA end favors TRBJ2-1, so the J call may be wrong. The sample was memory CD4+ T cells sorted from a lymph node. Indicated subset: memory CD4+ T cells, CD4+CD45RO+CD25-. CDR3 DNA: TGTGCCAGCAGTTACCAGACAGGGGATGAGCAGTTCTTC. Translation gives CASSYQTGDEQFF.